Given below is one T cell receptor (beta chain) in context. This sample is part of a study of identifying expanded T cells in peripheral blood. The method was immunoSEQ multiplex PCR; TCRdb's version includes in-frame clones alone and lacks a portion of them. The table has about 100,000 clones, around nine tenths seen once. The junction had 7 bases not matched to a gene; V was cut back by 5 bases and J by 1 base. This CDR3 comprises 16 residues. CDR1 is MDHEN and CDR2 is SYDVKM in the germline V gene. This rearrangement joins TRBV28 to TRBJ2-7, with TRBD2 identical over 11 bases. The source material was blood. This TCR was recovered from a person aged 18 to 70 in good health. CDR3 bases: TGTGCCAGCAGTCTATCCGGGACTAGCGGTTCCTACGAGCAGTACTTC. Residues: CASSLSGTSGSYEQYF.